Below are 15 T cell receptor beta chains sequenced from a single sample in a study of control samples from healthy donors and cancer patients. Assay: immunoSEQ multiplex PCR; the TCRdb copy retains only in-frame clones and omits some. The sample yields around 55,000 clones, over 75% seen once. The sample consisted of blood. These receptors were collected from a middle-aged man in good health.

CDR3 sequence reads: CATSDTGTGADEQYF. CDR3 sequence (DNA): TGTGCCACCAGTGACACCGGGACAGGGGCGGACGAGCAGTACTTC. The gene calls are TRBV24-1 and TRBJ2-7; TRBD1 aligns across 10 bases. The CDR3 runs to 15 residues. J gave up 5 bases and V 4 bases, and 7 bases lay outside the gene matches. Germline CDR1 is KGHDR and CDR2 is SFDVKD.

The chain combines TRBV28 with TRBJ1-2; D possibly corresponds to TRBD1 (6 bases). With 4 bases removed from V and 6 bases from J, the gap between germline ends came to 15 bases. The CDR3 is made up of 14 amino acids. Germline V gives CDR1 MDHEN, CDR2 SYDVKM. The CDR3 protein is CASSSQGQSHGYTF. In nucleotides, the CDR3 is TGTGCCAGCAGTTCCCAGGGGCAGTCGCATGGCTACACCTTC.

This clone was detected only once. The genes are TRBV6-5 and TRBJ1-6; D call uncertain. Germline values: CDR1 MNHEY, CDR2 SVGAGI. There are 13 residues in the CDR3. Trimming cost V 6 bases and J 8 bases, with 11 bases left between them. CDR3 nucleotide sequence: TGTGCCAGCAGGGGTCGGCTTGATTCACCCCTCCACTTT. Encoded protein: CASRGRLDSPLHF.

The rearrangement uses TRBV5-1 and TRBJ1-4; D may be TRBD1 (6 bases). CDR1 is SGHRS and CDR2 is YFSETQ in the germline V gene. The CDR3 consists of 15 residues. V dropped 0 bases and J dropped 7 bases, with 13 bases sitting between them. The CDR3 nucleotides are TGCGCCAGCAGCTTGGCAGGACAGTCCCTTGAAAAACTGTTTTTT. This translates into CASSLAGQSLEKLFF. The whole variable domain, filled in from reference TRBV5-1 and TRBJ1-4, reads KAGVTQTPRYLIKTRGQQVTLSCSPISGHRSVSWYQQTPGQGLQFLFEYFSETQRNKGNFPGRFSGRQFSNSRSEMNVSTLELGDSALYLCASSLAGQSLEKLFFGSGTQLSVL.

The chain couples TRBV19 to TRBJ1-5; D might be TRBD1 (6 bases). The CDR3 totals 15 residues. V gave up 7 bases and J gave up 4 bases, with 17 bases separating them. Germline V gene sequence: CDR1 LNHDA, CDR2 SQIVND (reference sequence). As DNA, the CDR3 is TGTGCCAGTATCCCCGGACAGTCCAGAAATCAGCCCCAGCATTTT. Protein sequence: CASIPGQSRNQPQHF.

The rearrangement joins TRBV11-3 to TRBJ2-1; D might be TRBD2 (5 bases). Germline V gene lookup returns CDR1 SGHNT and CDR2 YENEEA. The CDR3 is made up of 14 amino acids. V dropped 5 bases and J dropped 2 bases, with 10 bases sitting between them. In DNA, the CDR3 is TGTGCCAGCAGCACCGGACTTGCCTACAATGAGCAGTTCTTC. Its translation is CASSTGLAYNEQFF.

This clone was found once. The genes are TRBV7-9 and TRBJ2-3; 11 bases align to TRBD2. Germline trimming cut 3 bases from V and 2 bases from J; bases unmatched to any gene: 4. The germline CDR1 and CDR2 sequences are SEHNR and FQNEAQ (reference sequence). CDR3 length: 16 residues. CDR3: CASSLGTSGLTDTQYF. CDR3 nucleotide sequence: TGTGCCAGCAGCTTGGGGACTAGCGGCCTCACAGATACGCAGTATTTT.

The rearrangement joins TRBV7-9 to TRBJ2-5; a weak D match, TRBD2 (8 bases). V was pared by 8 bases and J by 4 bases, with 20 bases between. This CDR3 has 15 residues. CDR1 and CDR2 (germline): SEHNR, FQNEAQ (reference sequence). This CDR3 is CASQVREGAVETQYF. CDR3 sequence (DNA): TGTGCCAGCCAGGTACGGGAGGGGGCCGTAGAGACCCAGTACTTC.

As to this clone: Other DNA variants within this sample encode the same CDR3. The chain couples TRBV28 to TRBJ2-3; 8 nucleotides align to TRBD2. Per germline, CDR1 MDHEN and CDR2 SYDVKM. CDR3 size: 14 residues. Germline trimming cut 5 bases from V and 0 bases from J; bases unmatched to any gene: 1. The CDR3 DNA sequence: TGTGCCAGCAGTCCTAGCGGGAGCACAGATACGCAGTATTTT. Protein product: CASSPSGSTDTQYF.

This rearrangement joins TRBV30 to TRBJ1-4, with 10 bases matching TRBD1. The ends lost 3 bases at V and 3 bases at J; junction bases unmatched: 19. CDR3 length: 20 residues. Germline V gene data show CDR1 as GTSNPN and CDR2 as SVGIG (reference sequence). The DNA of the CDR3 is TGTGCCTGGAGCGAATCAGGGACAGGGGATTTAGATTCGGCTAATGAAAAACTGTTTTTT. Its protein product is CAWSESGTGDLDSANEKLFF.

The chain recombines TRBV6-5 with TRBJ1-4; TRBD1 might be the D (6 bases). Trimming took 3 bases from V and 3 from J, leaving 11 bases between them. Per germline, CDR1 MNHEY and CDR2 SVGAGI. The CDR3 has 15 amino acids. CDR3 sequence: CASSYAGAANEKLFF. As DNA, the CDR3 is TGTGCCAGCAGTTATGCGGGGGCGGCTAATGAAAAACTGTTTTTT.

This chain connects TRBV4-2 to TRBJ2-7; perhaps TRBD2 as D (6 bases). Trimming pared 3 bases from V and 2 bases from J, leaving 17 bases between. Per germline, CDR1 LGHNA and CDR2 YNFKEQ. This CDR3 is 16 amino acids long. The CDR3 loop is CASSQAALADTYEQYF. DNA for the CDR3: TGTGCCAGCAGCCAGGCGGCACTAGCTGACACCTACGAGCAGTACTTC.

The CDR3 sequence: CASSDGQFSPQHF. For the CDR3, the DNA is TGTGCCAGTAGTGACGGACAATTTTCGCCCCAGCATTTT. The gene calls are TRBV19 and TRBJ1-5, with D perhaps matching TRBD1 (5 bases). This CDR3 is 13 amino acids long. Between the trimmed V and J ends, which lost 5 bases and 9 bases, there was a span of 14 bases. CDR1 is LNHDA, CDR2 SQIVND, per germline (reference sequence). The full variable domain, with the rest looked up from reference TRBV19 and TRBJ1-5, is DGGITQSPKYLFRKEGQNVTLSCEQNLNHDAMYWYRQDPGQGLRLIYYSQIVNDFQKGDIAEGYSVSREKKESFPLTVTSAQKNPTAFYLCASSDGQFSPQHFGDGTRLSIL.

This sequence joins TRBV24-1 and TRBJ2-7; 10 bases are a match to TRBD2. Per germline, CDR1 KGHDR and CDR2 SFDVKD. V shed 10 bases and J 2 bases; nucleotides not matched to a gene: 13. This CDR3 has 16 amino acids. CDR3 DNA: TGTGCCACGAGGGGTCTAGCGGGAGTAGAAGCCTACGAGCAGTACTTC. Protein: CATRGLAGVEAYEQYF.

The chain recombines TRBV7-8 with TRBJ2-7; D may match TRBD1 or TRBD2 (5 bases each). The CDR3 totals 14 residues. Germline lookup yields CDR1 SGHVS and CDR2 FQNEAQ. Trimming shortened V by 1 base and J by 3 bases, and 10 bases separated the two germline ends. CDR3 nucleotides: TGTGCCAGCAGCTTAGTTGGGGGAAACTACGAGCAGTACTTC. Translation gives CASSLVGGNYEQYF.